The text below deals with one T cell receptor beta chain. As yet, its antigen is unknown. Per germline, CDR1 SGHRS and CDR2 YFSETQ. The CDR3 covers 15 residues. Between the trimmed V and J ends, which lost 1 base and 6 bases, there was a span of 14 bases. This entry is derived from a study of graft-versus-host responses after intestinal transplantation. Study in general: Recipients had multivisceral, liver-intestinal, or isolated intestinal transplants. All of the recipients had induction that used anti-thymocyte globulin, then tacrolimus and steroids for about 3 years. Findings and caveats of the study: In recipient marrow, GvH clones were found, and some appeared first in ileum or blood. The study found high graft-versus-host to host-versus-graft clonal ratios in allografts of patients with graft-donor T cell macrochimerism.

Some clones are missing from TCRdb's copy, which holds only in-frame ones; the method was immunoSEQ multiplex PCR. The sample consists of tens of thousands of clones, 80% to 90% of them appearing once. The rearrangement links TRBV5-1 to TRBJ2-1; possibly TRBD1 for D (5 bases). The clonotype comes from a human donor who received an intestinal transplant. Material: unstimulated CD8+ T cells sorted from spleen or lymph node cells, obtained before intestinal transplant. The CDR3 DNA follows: TGCGCCAGCAGCTTGCAGCAGGGTGCAATCAATGAGCAGTTCTTC. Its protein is CASSLQQGAINEQFF.